The 21 T cell receptor beta chains listed next were all sequenced from one sample in a study of T cell responses to AZD1222 COVID-19 vaccine. Libraries were prepared by immunoSEQ multiplex PCR; TCRdb keeps only in-frame clonotypes and omits some of them. The sample includes about 110,000 clones, around 93% of them seen just once. The sample consisted of peripheral blood, taken on day 0 of AZD1222 vaccination. These receptor sequences come from an adult in good health.

This chain connects TRBV2 to TRBJ1-1; no clear D gene. This CDR3 has 15 residues. The V gene lost 4 bases and the J gene lost 1 base, with 13 bases spanning the gap. Germline CDR1 is SNHLY and CDR2 is FYNNEI. CDR3 amino acids: CASSAQSAGNTEAFF. In DNA form, the CDR3 reads TGTGCCAGCAGTGCCCAGTCCGCGGGGAACACTGAAGCTTTCTTT.

The rearrangement uses TRBV5-4 and TRBJ2-5; either TRBD1 or TRBD2 may supply D (5 bases each). This CDR3 spans 15 amino acids. Looked up from germline, CDR1 is SGHNT and CDR2 is YYREEE (reference sequence). V gave up 3 bases and J gave up 1 base, with 13 bases separating them. CDR3 amino acids: CASSSRGEVQETQYF. The DNA for the CDR3 is TGTGCCAGCAGCTCGAGGGGCGAGGTCCAAGAGACCCAGTACTTC. Full variable domain (outside the CDR3, taken from reference TRBV5-4 and TRBJ2-5): ETGVTQSPTHLIKTRGQQVTLRCSSQSGHNTVSWYQQALGQGPQFIFQYYREEENGRGNFPPRFSGLQFPNYSSELNVNALELDDSALYLCASSSRGEVQETQYFGPGTRLLVL.

This rearrangement joins TRBV12-5 to TRBJ2-3, with unresolved D. Germline V gene lookup returns CDR1 LGHNT and CDR2 FRNRAP. The CDR3 has 16 residues. V lost 3 bases to trimming and J lost 0 bases, with 13 bases between them. The CDR3: CASGFGVGTSTDTQYF. CDR3 nucleotide sequence: TGTGCTAGTGGTTTCGGCGTAGGCACTAGCACAGATACGCAGTATTTT.

This chain uses TRBV18 with TRBJ2-5; D unclear. This CDR3 spans 13 amino acids. Looked up from germline, CDR1 is KGHSH and CDR2 is LQKENI. V lost 3 bases to trimming and J lost 2 bases, with 7 bases between them. In nucleotides, the CDR3 is TGTGCCAGCTCACCCGCGCTTCAAGAGACCCAGTACTTC. Translated, it gives CASSPALQETQYF.

The chain is built from TRBV6-5 and TRBJ2-1; 7 positions match TRBD2. The CDR3 length is 16 residues. V lost 2 bases, J lost 2 bases, and 6 bases stayed unmatched. CDR1 and CDR2 from the germline V gene are MNHEY and SVGAGI. CDR3 nucleotide sequence: TGTGCCAGCAGTTACCTTTCCGGGACTACCTACAATGAGCAGTTCTTC. The encoded protein is CASSYLSGTTYNEQFF.

V gene TRBV15 combines with J gene TRBJ1-5; 9 bases are shared with TRBD1. Trimming cost V 8 bases and J 11 bases; bases outside gene matches: 10. Per germline, CDR1 LNHNV and CDR2 YYDKDF (reference sequence). The CDR3 totals 13 residues. CDR3 residues: CATSGQGGLTQHF. As DNA, the CDR3 is TGTGCCACCTCGGGACAGGGTGGTTTGACCCAGCATTTT.

The chain uses TRBV6-5 and TRBJ1-4; D might be TRBD1 (6 bases). The V end lost 9 bases, the J end lost 2 bases, and 16 bases lay between the germline ends. This CDR3 has 15 amino acids. Germline V gene lookup returns CDR1 MNHEY and CDR2 SVGAGI. As DNA, the CDR3 is TGTGCCAGTACCCCCGGGGACACGACTAATGAAAAACTGTTTTTT. Translation gives CASTPGDTTNEKLFF.

The table lists this clone with a count of one. The V and J genes are TRBV4-1 and TRBJ1-1; perhaps TRBD1 as D (5 bases). The germline V gene has CDR1 MGHRA and CDR2 YSYEKL. Trimming took off 1 base at V and 5 bases at J, with 17 bases between the two ends. This CDR3 comprises 16 residues. The CDR3 DNA reads TGCGCCAGCAGCCAAGCATCGGGCAGGGAGGGGACTGAAGCTTTCTTT. It encodes CASSQASGREGTEAFF.

The rearrangement uses TRBV7-9 and TRBJ2-7; unclear D gene. The CDR3 runs to 13 residues. CDR1 and CDR2 (germline): SEHNR, FQNEAQ (reference sequence). V was cut by 3 bases and J by 6 bases, with 12 bases left in between. CDR3 coding DNA: TGTGCCAGCAGCTTGCAAGCCCTGAGCGAGCAGTACTTC. Translated, it gives CASSLQALSEQYF.

The V call is TRBV6-5, the J call TRBJ1-3, with D hard to call. The CDR3 totals 15 residues. Looked up from germline, CDR1 is MNHEY and CDR2 is SVGAGI. The germline V and J ends were trimmed by 0 bases and 4 bases, with 10 bases remaining between them. CDR3 sequence: CASSYSFRPGNTIYF. DNA of the CDR3: TGTGCCAGCAGTTACTCGTTCCGTCCCGGAAACACCATATATTTT.

The CDR3 reads CASSLNRVGYTEAFF. The CDR3 DNA is TGCGCCAGCAGCTTAAACAGGGTTGGATACACTGAAGCTTTCTTT. The chain uses TRBV5-1 and TRBJ1-1; D might be TRBD1 (6 bases). Germline CDR1 reads SGHRS; CDR2 reads YFSETQ. CDR3 length equals 15 residues. Trimming cost V 2 bases and J 3 bases, with 14 bases left between them.

V gene TRBV6-2 or TRBV6-3 combines with J gene TRBJ1-3; no clear D gene. The CDR3 loop spans 17 amino acids. Per the germline V gene, CDR1 is MNHEY and CDR2 is SVGEGT. V was clipped by 5 bases and J by 0 bases, with 17 bases between them. The CDR3 reads CASSRPGPPSSGNTIYF. CDR3 nucleotides: TGTGCCAGCAGTCGTCCGGGCCCTCCGAGCTCTGGAAACACCATATATTTT.

Points on this clone: Other DNA sequences in this sample translate to the same CDR3. This chain uses TRBV6-6 with TRBJ2-2; 7 bases map to TRBD1. Germline values: CDR1 MNHNY, CDR2 SVGAGI (reference sequence). CDR3 length: 15 residues. The J segment lost 4 bases and the V segment lost 4 bases, leaving 6 bases of the junction unmatched. The CDR3 DNA reads TGTGCCAGCAGTTCACAAGCAGGGGGCACCGGGGAGCTGTTTTTT. It codes for CASSSQAGGTGELFF.

The chain employs TRBV10-3 and TRBJ1-2; D is unclear. The germline V gene has CDR1 ENHRY and CDR2 SYGVKD. The CDR3 covers 12 residues. V shed 2 bases and J shed 8 bases, with 9 bases lying between them. CDR3: CAISEGARGYTF. The CDR3 DNA is TGTGCCATCAGTGAGGGTGCCCGGGGCTACACCTTC.

This sequence joins TRBV12-3 or TRBV12-4 and TRBJ1-1; perhaps TRBD1 as D (6 bases). This CDR3 has 12 amino acids. Trimming removed 5 bases at V and 9 bases at J, with 13 bases between. In nucleotides, the CDR3 is TGTGCCAGCAGTGCCTACAGGGCTAAAGCTTTCTTT. Its protein product is CASSAYRAKAFF.

The J gene is TRBJ1-3, the V gene TRBV25-1, with a weak D call TRBD1 (5 bases). This CDR3 comprises 18 residues. Trimming left V 3 bases short and J 2 bases short, with 20 bases between. Germline CDR1 and CDR2: MGHDK and SYGVNS. The CDR3 spells CASSDAQATLPAGNTIYF. The CDR3 DNA follows: TGTGCCAGCAGTGACGCACAGGCTACCCTTCCGGCTGGAAACACCATATATTTT. Looking up the rest from reference TRBV25-1 and TRBJ1-3 gives the full variable domain: EADIYQTPRYLVIGTGKKITLECSQTMGHDKMYWYQQDPGMELHLIHYSYGVNSTEKGDLSSESTVSRIRTEHFPLTLESARPSHTSQYLCASSDAQATLPAGNTIYFGEGSWLTVV.

This clone appeared a few times. The chain employs TRBV19 and TRBJ1-1; a weak D match, TRBD1 (5 bases). CDR1 is LNHDA and CDR2 is SQIVND in the germline V gene (reference sequence). V gave up 4 bases and J gave up 0 bases, with 12 bases separating them. There are 15 residues in the CDR3. In DNA, the CDR3 is TGTGCCAGTAGTACCCAGACAGCAATGAACACTGAAGCTTTCTTT. It translates to CASSTQTAMNTEAFF.

This sequence joins TRBV5-1 and TRBJ1-1, with 9 bases fitting TRBD1. Germline V lookup: CDR1 SGHRS, CDR2 YFSETQ. CDR3 size: 15 residues. Germline trimming cut 7 bases from V and 3 bases from J; bases unmatched to any gene: 10. The CDR3 DNA sequence: TGCGCCAGCGGGTTGACAGGGGGAGTGGACACTGAAGCTTTCTTT. Protein product: CASGLTGGVDTEAFF.

The V call is TRBV6-5, the J call TRBJ1-6; TRBD1 matches 7 bases. This CDR3 spans 14 amino acids. V was pared by 6 bases and J by 10 bases, with 9 bases of the junction left unmatched. The germline V gene encodes CDR1 MNHEY and CDR2 SVGAGI. CDR3 protein: CASSAPRQGSPLHF. The CDR3 coding sequence is TGTGCCAGCAGCGCCCCCCGACAGGGCTCACCCCTCCACTTT.

In DNA form, the CDR3 reads TGTGCCAGCAGTTTAAGGGGGCCTAGCGGGAGGGCCTACACCTCCTACGAGCAGTACTTC. Translation: CASSLRGPSGRAYTSYEQYF. V gene TRBV2 combines with J gene TRBJ2-7; 12 positions agree with TRBD2. V was pared by 5 bases and J by 0 bases, with 17 bases of the junction left unmatched. Germline V gene lookup returns CDR1 SNHLY and CDR2 FYNNEI. This CDR3 is built from 20 residues.

The chain is built from TRBV13 and TRBJ1-1; D unclear. This CDR3 spans 12 amino acids. Deletions cut 5 bases from V and 8 bases from J, with 12 bases between. Germline V CDR1 and CDR2: PRHDT, FYEKMQ (reference sequence). The CDR3: CASSQTRPEAFF. Written as DNA, the CDR3 is TGTGCCAGCAGCCAGACACGACCCGAAGCTTTCTTT.